Given below is one TCR beta chain in context. The sample belongs to a study of blood T cell repertoires in COVID-19. Across the study: The United States, Italy and Spain supplied acute and convalescent COVID-19 samples. The analysed material was cDNA or gDNA that came from T cells, B-cell-depleted T cells, or PBMCs.

The CDR3 contains 15 residues. Germline lookup yields CDR1 SGHTA and CDR2 FQGTGA. The V end was cut by 5 bases, the J end by 2 bases, with 10 bases between. Participants came from fewer than 25 US areas, aged roughly 18 to 95 years. In the study's own analysis: The authors estimated nucleated cell counts from reference gene primer amplification. TCRdb's table, derived via immunoSEQ multiplex PCR, lists solely in-frame clones and lacks some. The V and J calls and clone size were taken over from that table, and D and trimming were inferred from the DNA. The sample carries around 450,000 clones, roughly nine tenths recorded once.

The rearrangement links TRBV7-3 to TRBJ2-6; D may be TRBD2 (6 bases). This TCR was recovered from a woman aged 18-29 years with acute COVID-19. Sequences were obtained from PBMCs or T cells enriched from blood (not recorded which). CDR3 sequence reads: CASSPTGAGANVLTF. CDR3 DNA: TGTGCCAGCAGCCCGACGGGGGCTGGGGCCAACGTCCTGACTTTC.